Sequencing of this TCR beta chain was carried out in a study of T cells in Graves' hyperthyroidism and ophthalmopathy (dated by TCRdb to between 2018 and 2021). Notes on the research overall: Peripheral blood samples were taken at the time of initial diagnosis, prior to any treatment. The study also compared thyroid tissue and blood T-cell repertoires from a handful of Graves' hyperthyroidism patients. According to the paper, TCR Vbeta CDR3 sequencing was carried out on 135 peripheral blood samples, which came from approximately 43 ophthalmopathy, about 75 hyperthyroidism and some 17 progressor patients. The 100 discovery patients were divided at random into training and test sets in a 7:3 ratio. Prospective prediction of ophthalmopathy was tested in an independent validation cohort of 18 hyperthyroidism patients and 17 patients who later progressed to ophthalmopathy. To identify TCR V-J signatures that set the groups apart, the researchers used a discovery cohort of 100 patients, made up of approximately 43 with Graves' ophthalmopathy and about 60 with stable Graves' hyperthyroidism. After blood sampling, hyperthyroidism patients were treated with methimazole at a starting dose of 30 mg daily, and ophthalmopathy patients were treated with high-dose intravenous methylprednisolone.

This clonotype came up many times. Its recognized antigen is unknown. No per-base quality is available; no much larger clone lies one base away. Reading the germline V gene gives CDR1 SGHAT and CDR2 FQNNGV. Inclusive of the bounding cysteine and phenylalanine, the CDR3 is 13 residues long. Just CDR3 DNA is preserved here, 39 bases in frame from base 1. The junction shows trimming of 5 bases on V and 8 bases on J, plus 13 bases between the germline ends. General study outcomes and caveats: Sample size was not statistically predetermined, and investigators were not blinded to group allocation. In validation, the model predicted progression to ophthalmopathy a median of approximately 6.3 months before onset, with around 70% sensitivity and about 72% specificity. Most expanded thyroid clonotypes (frequency above 0.001) were also detected in blood, suggesting blood repertoires may reflect thyroid immune responses. A 13 V-J signature model separated ophthalmopathy from stable hyperthyroidism, with nearly 90% sensitivity and 81% to 82% specificity in cross-validation and 80%/75% in testing.

Amplification of TCR beta CDR3 regions was carried out from RNA transcripts. A first-round RT-PCR of the TCR CDR3 used the HTBI primer set with the Qiagen OneStep RT-PCR kit. Libraries were constructed in a second round of multiplex PCR, after which size selection and purification were performed. The libraries were sequenced on an Illumina HiSeq2000 using paired-end 100 bp reads. The paper's data handling went like this. SOAPnuke was used to process the raw data, removing reads that contained adapters or uncalled bases, had a mean Phred below 15, or lacked an exact match to the constant primer or identifier. COPE v1.2.5 was used to merge high-quality paired reads, and clonotypes were defined as unique nucleotide sequences. MiTCR v1.1 was used to align the clonotypes against IMGT TRBV, TRBD and TRBJ reference segments. Only V-J combinations with frequency above 0.0001, covering about 99% of repertoires, were analysed. The TCS score was defined as the ratio of F50 (clonal expansion) to E x V (chaos), calculated using BLOSUM62-based TCRdist between CDR3 peptides within each V-J. Welch's t-statistics and random forest reduced 450 to 600 V-J features to about 12, which were used in a naive Bayes classifier (R e1071). TCRdb's own reprocessing of the public reads used fastp at Q25 and MiXCR and kept productive beta chains. Merged by CDR3 protein, the rows form single entries marked with the most common genes and DNA. TCRdb's processing, not the authors', yielded these V and J calls. The sample table holds some 140,000 distinct CDR3 sequences, of which roughly a fifth were seen once. Around 69% of the sample is in the top ten clones.

The hyperthyroidism patients were between 18 and 65 years old and newly diagnosed, with a disease duration of less than 2 months. Exclusion was applied to patients with uncontrolled infections, other autoimmune diseases, pregnancy or lactation. Diagnoses were established on the basis of clinical symptoms, serum thyroxine and TRAb, thyroid ultrasound, and orbital computed tomography. Blood from progressor patients was drawn when they were first diagnosed with hyperthyroidism, before any ophthalmopathy symptoms appeared. PBMCs were isolated from approximately 10 ml of fresh peripheral blood by Ficoll-Paque density gradient centrifugation. Patients classed as progressors first received a Graves' hyperthyroidism diagnosis and then went on to develop ophthalmopathy during follow-up. Total RNA was extracted with Trizol reagent, and quality was checked on an Agilent 2100 Bioanalyzer.

The rearrangement joined TRBV11-2 to TRBJ2-1; the D gene lacks a confident call. The TCR was taken from a woman between 50 and 59 years old with Graves' hyperthyroidism that later progressed to Graves' ophthalmopathy. Sequencing was carried out using blood. The DNA sequence follows: TGTGCCAGCAGCGTACCCGCTACATATGAGCAGTTCTTC. This codes for CASSVPATYEQFF.